This passage covers 7 T cell receptor beta chains from one sample sequenced in a study of neurological immune-mediated disorders. One entry per CDR3 protein, called by TCRdb with MiXCR from the 5' RACE reads. The table lists 50,000 to 75,000 distinct CDR3 sequences, approximately 4.1% of them singletons. Specimen: PBMCs. The receptors here all came from a man aged 50-59 years with multiple sclerosis.

This clonotype was recorded many times. The chain uses TRBV5-1 and TRBJ1-1; 11 positions match TRBD1. CDR3 size: 16 residues. Trimming took 1 base from V and 8 from J; bases not matched to a gene: 10. From germline, CDR1 is SGHRS and CDR2 YFSETQ. In DNA form, the CDR3 reads TGCGCCAGCAGCTTGTGGGCCGGGACAGGGGGTTCCGAAGCTTTCTTT. Translating it yields CASSLWAGTGGSEAFF.

Many counts were recorded for this clonotype. Just one base apart from a much larger clone, this may be a read error. This chain links TRBV3-1 with TRBJ2-7; 11 bases fit TRBD1. The germline V gene encodes CDR1 LGHDT and CDR2 YNNKEL (reference sequence). The CDR3 spans 12 residues. CDR3 region: CASSTRTGGVFF. Here the CDR3 DNA reads TGTGCCAGCAGCACACGGACAGGGGGCGTTTTTTTC.

This clonotype was seen many times. The chain links TRBV5-6 to TRBJ1-3; D is unclear. Germline values: CDR1 SGHDT, CDR2 YYEEEE. The CDR3 length is 14 residues. The ends were cut back, 4 bases at V and 4 bases at J, with 12 bases in the middle. This CDR3 is CASSEGRVGNTIYF. In nucleotides, the CDR3 is TGTGCCAGCAGCGAGGGAAGGGTCGGAAACACCATATATTTT.

This clonotype was counted ten times or more. The chain employs TRBV27 and TRBJ1-4; D unresolved. The CDR3 runs 15 residues. Germline CDR1 MNHEY, CDR2 SMNVEV (reference sequence). V shed 3 bases and J shed 6 bases, with 14 bases lying between them. This CDR3 reads CASSLEGAEYEKLFF. DNA of the CDR3: TGTGCCAGCAGTTTGGAGGGTGCGGAGTATGAAAAACTGTTTTTT.

This clonotype was detected many times. The V gene is TRBV6-2 or TRBV6-3, the J gene TRBJ2-5, with D perhaps TRBD1 or TRBD2 (7 bases each). Deletions cut 6 bases from V and 4 bases from J, with 15 bases between. Looked up from germline, CDR1 is MNHEY and CDR2 is SVGEGT. CDR3 length: 14 amino acids. CDR3 region: CASRTTGRGETQYF. The CDR3 DNA sequence: TGTGCCAGCAGAACGACAGGGAGGGGAGAGACCCAGTACTTC.

This clonotype was seen ten or more times. This rearrangement joins TRBV5-1 to TRBJ2-1; D not certain. Trimming removed 5 bases at V and 2 bases at J, with 17 bases between. The CDR3 loop spans 16 amino acids. Germline loops: CDR1 SGHRS, CDR2 YFSETQ. CDR3 bases: TGCGCCAGCAGACCCCAGGTCGGCAGGCCCTACAATGAGCAGTTCTTC. Amino acids: CASRPQVGRPYNEQFF. Full variable domain (remainder filled in from reference TRBV5-1 and TRBJ2-1): KAGVTQTPRYLIKTRGQQVTLSCSPISGHRSVSWYQQTPGQGLQFLFEYFSETQRNKGNFPGRFSGRQFSNSRSEMNVSTLELGDSALYLCASRPQVGRPYNEQFFGPGTRLTVL.

This clonotype was seen many times. This CDR3 reads CASSRGGTGANVLTF. The DNA of the CDR3 is TGTGCCAGCAGTAGGGGGGGAACTGGGGCCAACGTCCTGACTTTC. The rearrangement joins TRBV27 to TRBJ2-6, with D maybe TRBD2 (7 bases). The CDR3 extends over 15 amino acids. Trimming stripped 5 bases from V and 2 bases from J, with 10 bases between. Germline CDR1 and CDR2: MNHEY and SMNVEV (reference sequence).